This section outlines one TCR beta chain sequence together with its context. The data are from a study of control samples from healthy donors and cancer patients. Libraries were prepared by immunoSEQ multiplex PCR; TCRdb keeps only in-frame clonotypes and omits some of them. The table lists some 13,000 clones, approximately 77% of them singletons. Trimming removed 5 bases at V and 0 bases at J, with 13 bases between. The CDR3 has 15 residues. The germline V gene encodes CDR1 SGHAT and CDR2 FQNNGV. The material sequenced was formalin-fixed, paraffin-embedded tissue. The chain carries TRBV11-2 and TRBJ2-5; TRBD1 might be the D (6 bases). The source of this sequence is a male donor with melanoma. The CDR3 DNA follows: TGTGCCAGCAGCCCAGGGGTTCAGTACCAAGAGACCCAGTACTTC. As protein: CASSPGVQYQETQYF.